These 9 T cell receptor beta chains came from one sample sequenced in a study of T cell changes during pregnancy in multiple sclerosis. The assay was immunoSEQ multiplex PCR, and TCRdb's table has in-frame clones only and misses some. The table includes approximately 40,000 clones, under 95% detected once. The input for sequencing was CD4+ T cells from peripheral blood mononuclear cells, taken in the third trimester of pregnancy. These receptors all come from a female donor with multiple sclerosis, enrolled in a pregnancy study.

This chain uses TRBV28 with TRBJ2-1, with 11 bases identical to TRBD2. Per the germline V gene, CDR1 is MDHEN and CDR2 is SYDVKM. Trimming took 6 bases from V and 5 from J; bases not matched to a gene: 12. The CDR3 consists of 17 residues. DNA of the CDR3: TGTGCCAGCAGAGGTAGCGGGAGGGATAGCCTAAACAATGAGCAGTTCTTC. Translated: CASRGSGRDSLNNEQFF.

The rearrangement links TRBV7-2 to TRBJ2-4; D gene ambiguous. V was trimmed by 1 base and J by 0 bases, leaving 16 bases between them. Germline-derived CDR1 and CDR2 are SGHTA and FQGNSA. The CDR3 is 18 amino acids. The CDR3 protein is CASSLVTLVAVAKNIQYF. The CDR3 nucleotides are TGTGCCAGCAGCTTAGTCACGCTGGTGGCCGTAGCCAAAAACATTCAGTACTTC. Based on the CDR3 plus reference TRBV7-2 and TRBJ2-4, the full variable domain is GAGVSQSPSNKVTEKGKDVELRCDPISGHTALYWYRQSLGQGLEFLIYFQGNSAPDKSGLPSDRFSAERTGGSVSTLTIQRTQQEDSAVYLCASSLVTLVAVAKNIQYFGAGTRLSVL.

The chain has TRBV9 and TRBJ2-2; TRBD2 agrees at 16 bases. V lost 3 bases, J lost 5 bases, and 1 base stayed unmatched. This CDR3 has 16 residues. The V gene's germline CDR1 is SGDLS and CDR2 YYNGEE. CDR3 residues: CASSAGLAGGTGELFF. CDR3 bases: TGTGCCAGCAGCGCGGGACTAGCGGGAGGGACCGGGGAGCTGTTTTTT.

In this sample, this clone turned up once. The chain employs TRBV28 and TRBJ1-5, with D uncertain. CDR3 length equals 17 residues. Germline values: CDR1 MDHEN, CDR2 SYDVKM. V was shortened by 3 bases and J by 1 base, with 16 bases between the two germline ends. CDR3 DNA: TGTGCCAGCAGTTTGGAGGGAGGACTGGGCAGCAATCAGCCCCAGCATTTT. Translated, it gives CASSLEGGLGSNQPQHF.

The V gene is TRBV9, the J gene TRBJ2-1, with D possibly being TRBD2 (5 bases). This CDR3 has 14 residues. The V end lost 4 bases, the J end lost 4 bases, and 12 bases lay between the germline ends. CDR1 and CDR2 from the germline V gene are SGDLS and YYNGEE. The CDR3 loop reads CASSPRTVYNEQFF. Here the CDR3 DNA reads TGTGCCAGCAGCCCCCGGACTGTATACAATGAGCAGTTCTTC. The full variable domain, completed using reference TRBV9 and TRBJ2-1, is DSGVTQTPKHLITATGQRVTLRCSPRSGDLSVYWYQQSLDQGLQFLIQYYNGEERAKGNILERFSAQQFPDLHSELNLSSLELGDSALYFCASSPRTVYNEQFFGPGTRLTVL.

The gene calls are TRBV10-3 and TRBJ2-7; 9 bases line up with TRBD1. Germline trimming cut 6 bases from V and 0 bases from J; bases unmatched to any gene: 3. CDR3 length: 14 amino acids. The V gene's germline CDR1 is ENHRY and CDR2 SYGVKD. CDR3 bases: TGTGCCATCAGGGGACAGGGAATCTCCTACGAGCAGTACTTC. Translation: CAIRGQGISYEQYF.

This clone came up once. V gene TRBV11-2 combines with J gene TRBJ2-3, with D uncertain. The CDR3 is made up of 14 amino acids. Germline CDR1 and CDR2: SGHAT and FQNNGV. The V gene lost 0 bases and the J gene lost 4 bases, with 8 bases spanning the gap. Here the CDR3 DNA reads TGTGCCAGCAGCTTAGACTCCCCCCCAGATACGCAGTATTTT. Translated: CASSLDSPPDTQYF.

This sequence joins TRBV5-4 and TRBJ2-7; 10 nucleotides align to TRBD1. The length of the CDR3 is 15 residues. V lost 3 bases and J lost 5; bases outside the gene matches: 8. CDR1 and CDR2 (germline): SGHNT, YYREEE (reference sequence). CDR3 nucleotides: TGTGCCAGCAGCTCGATCGGACAGGGGGTCAACGAGCAGTACTTC. Its protein is CASSSIGQGVNEQYF.

This clone was found once. The rearrangement joins TRBV7-2 to TRBJ1-2, with 9 bases matching TRBD1. The V segment lost 0 bases and the J segment 8 bases; nucleotides outside the gene matches: 4. CDR1 SGHTA and CDR2 FQGNSA come from the germline V gene. The CDR3 length is 14 residues. This CDR3 is CASSLAGQGAGYTF. For the CDR3, the DNA is TGTGCCAGCAGCTTAGCGGGACAGGGTGCCGGCTACACCTTC.